This T cell receptor beta chain emerged from a study of cytomegalovirus exposure and HLA in healthy donors. Sequencing was performed with immunoSEQ multiplex PCR; in TCRdb, only in-frame clones are kept and a portion is missing. This table holds 150,000 to 200,000 clones, 85% found once. Germline loops: CDR1 LNHDA, CDR2 SQIVND (reference sequence). The CDR3 runs 15 residues. V was clipped by 3 bases and J by 1 base; unmatched bases: 4. The chain combines TRBV19 with TRBJ1-2; 8 bases agree with TRBD1. This clonotype originated in a man between 18 and 29 years old in good health and CMV-seropositive. Sequenced sample: PBMCs. The CDR3 coding sequence is TGTGCCAGTAGTATCGGGGACAGGCATAACTATGGCTACACCTTC. Protein sequence: CASSIGDRHNYGYTF.